These T cell receptor beta chains were read from a single sample in a study of blood T cell repertoires in COVID-19. Clones were read by immunoSEQ multiplex PCR, and TCRdb kept only the in-frame ones, dropping some. This sample has 200,000 to 300,000 clones, with just under 85% found just once. The sample was peripheral blood. The receptors were sampled from a woman between 55 and 75 years old with active or convalescent COVID-19. Both conserved end residues are part of each CDR3. The D gene is left open where the match is weak. Size is stated for part of the rows, as once, few or many counts, or as a class when the clone is expanded.

j_gene: TRBJ2-7
v_gene: TRBV5-1
d_gene: NA
abundance: NA
CDR3aa: CASNIGGQRTDEQYF
CDR3nt: TGCGCCAGTAACATCGGAGGACAGCGAACTGACGAGCAGTACTTC

j_gene: TRBJ1-3
v_gene: TRBV7-9
d_gene: TRBD1
abundance: NA
CDR3aa: CASNTGTDGNTIYF
CDR3nt: TGTGCCAGCAACACCGGGACAGATGGAAACACCATATATTTT

j_gene: TRBJ2-1
v_gene: TRBV9
d_gene: NA
abundance: NA
CDR3aa: CASSVDTTRSSYNEQFF
CDR3nt: TGTGCCAGCAGCGTAGACACAACTCGGAGCTCCTACAATGAGCAGTTCTTC

j_gene: TRBJ1-4
v_gene: TRBV7-9
d_gene: NA
abundance: few
CDR3aa: CASSFSSATNEKLFF
CDR3nt: TGTGCCAGCAGCTTCTCAAGCGCAACTAATGAAAAACTGTTTTTT

j_gene: TRBJ2-5
v_gene: TRBV6-5
d_gene: NA
abundance: NA
CDR3aa: CASSYLLQETQYF
CDR3nt: TGTGCCAGCAGTTACCTATTACAAGAGACCCAGTACTTC

j_gene: TRBJ2-2
v_gene: TRBV23-1
d_gene: NA
abundance: NA
CDR3aa: CASSHGREAGELFF
CDR3nt: TGCGCCAGCAGTCATGGCCGGGAAGCCGGGGAGCTGTTTTTT

j_gene: TRBJ1-1
v_gene: TRBV10-3
d_gene: NA
abundance: NA
CDR3aa: CAISGGSGGNTEAFF
CDR3nt: TGTGCCATCAGTGGGGGGTCCGGGGGAAACACTGAAGCTTTCTTT

j_gene: TRBJ2-1
v_gene: TRBV6-5
d_gene: NA
abundance: NA
CDR3aa: CASRGVSNYNEQFF
CDR3nt: TGTGCCAGCAGAGGGGTCAGCAACTACAATGAGCAGTTCTTC

j_gene: TRBJ1-6
v_gene: TRBV6-1
d_gene: NA
abundance: NA
CDR3aa: CASSESQGSNSPLHF
CDR3nt: TGTGCCAGCAGTGAATCCCAGGGCTCTAATTCACCCCTCCACTTT

j_gene: TRBJ1-1
v_gene: TRBV30
d_gene: NA
abundance: NA
CDR3aa: CAWSVQAGLNTEAFF
CDR3nt: TGTGCCTGGAGTGTACAGGCGGGGTTGAACACTGAAGCTTTCTTT

j_gene: TRBJ2-1
v_gene: TRBV18
d_gene: TRBD1
abundance: NA
CDR3aa: CASSQGQENNEQFF
CDR3nt: TGTGCCAGCTCACAAGGACAGGAGAACAATGAGCAGTTCTTC

j_gene: TRBJ2-1
v_gene: TRBV7-3
d_gene: TRBD2
abundance: NA
CDR3aa: CASSPGLAYNEQFF
CDR3nt: TGTGCCAGCAGTCCCGGACTAGCTTACAATGAGCAGTTCTTC

j_gene: TRBJ2-1
v_gene: TRBV7-2
d_gene: TRBD2
abundance: NA
CDR3aa: CASSLKVSGGFDEQFF
CDR3nt: TGTGCCAGCAGCTTAAAGGTTAGCGGGGGGTTTGATGAGCAGTTCTTC

j_gene: TRBJ2-7
v_gene: TRBV24-1
d_gene: TRBD2
abundance: once
CDR3aa: CATSGRTSGNTLLYEQYF
CDR3nt: TGTGCCACCAGTGGCCGGACTAGCGGGAACACTCTCCTATACGAGCAGTACTTC

j_gene: TRBJ2-1
v_gene: TRBV9
d_gene: TRBD2
abundance: NA
CDR3aa: CASSVGVLAGRDEQFF
CDR3nt: TGTGCCAGCAGCGTAGGAGTGCTAGCGGGACGAGATGAGCAGTTCTTC

j_gene: TRBJ2-7
v_gene: TRBV30
d_gene: NA
abundance: few
CDR3aa: CAWSPTGFGKQYF
CDR3nt: TGTGCCTGGAGCCCTACAGGGTTTGGCAAGCAGTACTTC

j_gene: TRBJ2-5
v_gene: TRBV24-1
d_gene: TRBD1
abundance: NA
CDR3aa: CATSDADREETQYF
CDR3nt: TGTGCCACCAGTGACGCGGACAGGGAAGAGACCCAGTACTTC

j_gene: TRBJ1-1
v_gene: TRBV30
d_gene: NA
abundance: NA
CDR3aa: CAWSPGWTEAFF
CDR3nt: TGTGCCTGGAGTCCGGGGTGGACTGAAGCTTTCTTT

j_gene: TRBJ1-2
v_gene: TRBV7-9
d_gene: TRBD1
abundance: once
CDR3aa: CASSYGQGLNYGYTF
CDR3nt: TGTGCCAGCAGCTATGGACAGGGTCTGAACTATGGCTACACCTTC

j_gene: TRBJ2-3
v_gene: TRBV7-9
d_gene: NA
abundance: NA
CDR3aa: CASSLKPDTQYF
CDR3nt: TGTGCCAGCAGCTTAAAGCCAGATACGCAGTATTTT

j_gene: TRBJ1-3
v_gene: TRBV19
d_gene: NA
abundance: NA
CDR3aa: CASSRRGSRSGNTIYF
CDR3nt: TGTGCCAGTAGTAGACGAGGGTCCCGCTCTGGAAACACCATATATTTT

j_gene: TRBJ1-5
v_gene: TRBV30
d_gene: TRBD1
abundance: few
CDR3aa: CAWGTGAYQPQHF
CDR3nt: TGTGCCTGGGGGACAGGGGCATACCAGCCCCAGCATTTT

j_gene: TRBJ2-2
v_gene: TRBV30
d_gene: TRBD2
abundance: NA
CDR3aa: CAWSWASGANTGELFF
CDR3nt: TGTGCCTGGAGTTGGGCTAGCGGGGCCAACACCGGGGAGCTGTTTTTT

j_gene: TRBJ1-4
v_gene: TRBV18
d_gene: TRBD1
abundance: once
CDR3aa: CASSPTLGTVREKLFF
CDR3nt: TGTGCCAGCTCACCGACTCTGGGGACAGTAAGGGAAAAACTGTTTTTT

j_gene: TRBJ2-3
v_gene: TRBV19
d_gene: TRBD2
abundance: NA
CDR3aa: CASSLTSGSTDTQYF
CDR3nt: TGTGCCAGTAGTTTGACTAGCGGGAGTACAGATACGCAGTATTTT

j_gene: TRBJ2-7
v_gene: TRBV13
d_gene: TRBD1
abundance: NA
CDR3aa: CASSSGQGYEQYF
CDR3nt: TGTGCCAGCAGCTCCGGACAGGGATACGAGCAGTACTTC

j_gene: TRBJ1-6
v_gene: TRBV3-1/TRBV3-2
d_gene: TRBD1
abundance: few
CDR3aa: CASSLGTDNSPLHF
CDR3nt: TGTGCCAGCAGCCTGGGGACAGACAATTCACCCCTCCACTTT

j_gene: TRBJ2-1
v_gene: TRBV6-6
d_gene: TRBD2
abundance: NA
CDR3aa: CASSPRTSGRSSYNEQFF
CDR3nt: TGTGCCAGCAGTCCCAGGACTAGCGGAAGAAGCTCCTACAATGAGCAGTTCTTC

j_gene: TRBJ2-3
v_gene: TRBV20-1
d_gene: NA
abundance: NA
CDR3aa: CSARDGSLRYF
CDR3nt: TGCAGTGCTAGAGATGGGAGCCTTAGGTATTTT

j_gene: TRBJ2-7
v_gene: TRBV10-3
d_gene: TRBD2
abundance: NA
CDR3aa: CATGPGGLTYEQYF
CDR3nt: TGTGCCACCGGCCCGGGGGGACTGACCTACGAGCAGTACTTC

j_gene: TRBJ2-1
v_gene: TRBV24-1
d_gene: TRBD2
abundance: NA
CDR3aa: CATSEPRPGLAASYNEQFF
CDR3nt: TGTGCCACCAGTGAGCCTAGACCGGGACTAGCGGCCTCCTACAATGAGCAGTTCTTC

j_gene: TRBJ1-2
v_gene: TRBV10-2
d_gene: NA
abundance: NA
CDR3aa: CASSESRTEGGYTF
CDR3nt: TGCGCCAGCAGTGAGTCGAGGACAGAGGGCGGCTACACCTTC

j_gene: TRBJ1-1
v_gene: TRBV28
d_gene: NA
abundance: NA
CDR3aa: CASPPRGTNTEAFF
CDR3nt: TGTGCCAGCCCCCCCCGGGGGACGAACACTGAAGCTTTCTTT

j_gene: TRBJ2-4
v_gene: TRBV11-3
d_gene: NA
abundance: NA
CDR3aa: CASSYISSGSKNIQYF
CDR3nt: TGTGCCAGCAGCTACATATCAAGCGGGTCCAAAAACATTCAGTACTTC

j_gene: TRBJ2-3
v_gene: TRBV5-4
d_gene: NA
abundance: NA
CDR3aa: CASSLAKESTDTQYF
CDR3nt: TGTGCCAGCAGCTTGGCCAAGGAGTCCACAGATACGCAGTATTTT

j_gene: TRBJ2-7
v_gene: TRBV25-1
d_gene: TRBD2
abundance: once
CDR3aa: CASRDLAGGLDEQYF
CDR3nt: TGTGCCAGCAGGGACCTAGCGGGAGGGCTGGACGAGCAGTACTTC

j_gene: TRBJ2-7
v_gene: TRBV21-1
d_gene: NA
abundance: few
CDR3aa: CASSLCRGRFYEQYF
CDR3nt: TGTGCCAGCAGCCTTTGCAGGGGGCGCTTCTACGAGCAGTACTTC

j_gene: TRBJ1-6
v_gene: TRBV9
d_gene: TRBD1
abundance: once
CDR3aa: CASSPGQGNSPLHF
CDR3nt: TGTGCCAGCAGCCCCGGACAGGGAAATTCACCCCTCCACTTT

j_gene: TRBJ1-5
v_gene: TRBV15
d_gene: NA
abundance: many
CDR3aa: CATSRDRASATAVWPQHF
CDR3nt: TGTGCCACCAGCAGAGATCGCGCGTCGGCCACGGCGGTTTGGCCCCAGCATTTT

j_gene: TRBJ2-3
v_gene: TRBV2
d_gene: NA
abundance: NA
CDR3aa: CASSLRDIGDTQYF
CDR3nt: TGTGCCAGCAGCCTCAGGGACATAGGAGATACGCAGTATTTT

j_gene: TRBJ2-1
v_gene: TRBV11-3
d_gene: TRBD2
abundance: NA
CDR3aa: CASGIGLAENSEQFF
CDR3nt: TGTGCCAGCGGAATTGGACTAGCGGAGAATAGTGAGCAGTTCTTC

j_gene: TRBJ2-2
v_gene: TRBV18
d_gene: TRBD2
abundance: NA
CDR3aa: CASSPLRLAETLNTGELFF
CDR3nt: TGTGCCAGCTCACCACTGAGACTAGCGGAGACCCTGAACACCGGGGAGCTGTTTTTT

j_gene: TRBJ2-5
v_gene: TRBV27
d_gene: TRBD2
abundance: many
CDR3aa: CASSLNVGLALETQYF
CDR3nt: TGTGCCAGCAGTTTAAATGTGGGACTAGCTTTAGAGACCCAGTACTTC

j_gene: TRBJ1-2
v_gene: TRBV5-4
d_gene: TRBD1
abundance: NA
CDR3aa: CASSLEQGLQGYTF
CDR3nt: TGTGCCAGCAGCTTGGAACAGGGGCTCCAGGGCTACACCTTC

j_gene: TRBJ2-5
v_gene: TRBV7-9
d_gene: NA
abundance: once
CDR3aa: CASSLTPKETQYF
CDR3nt: TGTGCCAGCAGCTTGACTCCTAAAGAGACCCAGTACTTC

j_gene: TRBJ2-3
v_gene: TRBV10-3
d_gene: NA
abundance: NA
CDR3aa: CAISALGLGTDTQYF
CDR3nt: TGTGCCATCAGTGCCCTGGGGCTAGGAACAGATACGCAGTATTTT

j_gene: TRBJ2-2
v_gene: TRBV2
d_gene: NA
abundance: few
CDR3aa: CASSDYRGRGGELFF
CDR3nt: TGTGCCAGCAGTGATTACCGAGGCCGCGGCGGGGAGCTGTTTTTT

j_gene: TRBJ1-2
v_gene: TRBV5-4
d_gene: NA
abundance: NA
CDR3aa: CASSLKVAGGYTF
CDR3nt: TGTGCCAGCAGCTTGAAAGTTGCCGGTGGCTACACCTTC

j_gene: TRBJ2-7
v_gene: TRBV18
d_gene: TRBD1
abundance: NA
CDR3aa: CASSPGTGRIGSYEQYF
CDR3nt: TGTGCCAGCTCACCCGGGACAGGGAGGATTGGCTCCTACGAGCAGTACTTC

j_gene: TRBJ2-7
v_gene: TRBV5-1
d_gene: TRBD2
abundance: once
CDR3aa: CASSRRSSGRLDEQYF
CDR3nt: TGCGCCAGCAGCCGGAGGTCTAGCGGGAGACTAGACGAGCAGTACTTC

j_gene: TRBJ2-2
v_gene: TRBV5-1
d_gene: NA
abundance: NA
CDR3aa: CASSPDNAGELFF
CDR3nt: TGCGCCAGCAGCCCGGACAACGCCGGGGAGCTGTTTTTT

j_gene: TRBJ2-5
v_gene: TRBV10-1
d_gene: TRBD2
abundance: NA
CDR3aa: CASSSSGRVETQYF
CDR3nt: TGCGCCAGCAGCTCAAGCGGGAGGGTAGAGACCCAGTACTTC

j_gene: TRBJ2-1
v_gene: TRBV3-1/TRBV3-2
d_gene: TRBD2
abundance: NA
CDR3aa: CASSTPLTSAIRSEQFF
CDR3nt: TGTGCCAGCAGTACTCCTTTGACTAGCGCAATCCGGAGTGAGCAGTTCTTC

j_gene: TRBJ2-3
v_gene: TRBV11-2
d_gene: TRBD2
abundance: NA
CDR3aa: CASSPLAGGPRDTQYF
CDR3nt: TGTGCCAGCAGCCCATTAGCGGGGGGGCCGCGGGATACGCAGTATTTT

j_gene: TRBJ1-2
v_gene: TRBV5-1
d_gene: TRBD1
abundance: NA
CDR3aa: CASSIGQVGYTF
CDR3nt: TGCGCCAGCAGTATCGGACAGGTCGGCTACACCTTC